Listed below are T cell receptor beta chains from one sample, sequenced in a study of T cells in Graves' hyperthyroidism and ophthalmopathy. Each CDR3 protein is one row after TCRdb ran MiXCR on the multiplex PCR reads. The table has hundreds of thousands of distinct CDR3 sequences, over 13% seen once. Sequenced input: blood. These TCRs come from a man aged 45 to 65 with Graves' ophthalmopathy. The CDR3 runs from the conserved cysteine through the conserved F or W. Each record gives: CDR3 DNA, CDR3 protein, D gene, V gene, J gene, clone size. A D gene is named only where the DNA matches it firmly. The listing skips clone size in some rows; elsewhere it reads once, few, many or a size class.

CDR3nt: TGTGCCAGTAGTATTGGACTGAACTCCTACGAGCAGTACTTC; CDR3aa: CASSIGLNSYEQYF; d_gene: NA; v_gene: TRBV19; j_gene: TRBJ2-7; abundance: NA
CDR3nt: TGTGCCAGCAGTTACTCGAGTTCCCCTGGAAACACCATATATTTT; CDR3aa: CASSYSSSPGNTIYF; d_gene: NA; v_gene: TRBV6-6; j_gene: TRBJ1-3; abundance: many
CDR3nt: TGTGCCAGCAGCTCCCAAGCGGGAGAAGGGCCCAATGAGCAGTTCTTC; CDR3aa: CASSSQAGEGPNEQFF; d_gene: TRBD2; v_gene: TRBV5-4; j_gene: TRBJ2-1; abundance: NA
CDR3nt: TGTGCCAGCAGTTATTCCGGACTGAACACTGAAGCTTTCTTT; CDR3aa: CASSYSGLNTEAFF; d_gene: NA; v_gene: TRBV12-3/TRBV12-4; j_gene: TRBJ1-1; abundance: many
CDR3nt: TGCAGTGCTAGAGTTGGCGGGAGAGTCGACGAGCAGTACTTC; CDR3aa: CSARVGGRVDEQYF; d_gene: TRBD2; v_gene: TRBV20-1; j_gene: TRBJ2-7; abundance: many
CDR3nt: TGTGCCAGCAGTGGCTCTAGCTTCGACTACGAGCAGTACTTC; CDR3aa: CASSGSSFDYEQYF; d_gene: NA; v_gene: TRBV2; j_gene: TRBJ2-7; abundance: few
CDR3nt: TGCAGTGCGGCGGGTTCCTACAATGAGCAGTTCTTC; CDR3aa: CSAAGSYNEQFF; d_gene: NA; v_gene: TRBV20-1; j_gene: TRBJ2-1; abundance: many
CDR3nt: TGTGCCAGCAGAGATTGGGTCAGGACTAGCACCGGCGGGGAGCTGTTTTTT; CDR3aa: CASRDWVRTSTGGELFF; d_gene: TRBD2; v_gene: TRBV6-1; j_gene: TRBJ2-2; abundance: few
CDR3nt: TGTGCCAGTGGGACAGGGTCCTACGAGCAGTACTTC; CDR3aa: CASGTGSYEQYF; d_gene: TRBD1; v_gene: TRBV12-3/TRBV12-4; j_gene: TRBJ2-7; abundance: many
CDR3nt: TGTGCCTGGAGTAGTCCCAGAGGCGCGTGGGAGACCCAGTACTTC; CDR3aa: CAWSSPRGAWETQYF; d_gene: NA; v_gene: TRBV30; j_gene: TRBJ2-5; abundance: NA
CDR3nt: TGTGCCAGCAGTGAATTGAGAGGGAGCAATCAGCCCCAGCATTTT; CDR3aa: CASSELRGSNQPQHF; d_gene: NA; v_gene: TRBV6-1; j_gene: TRBJ1-5; abundance: many
CDR3nt: TGCAGCGGGGCGGTCTTTATACGGGAGACCCAGTACTTC; CDR3aa: CSGAVFIRETQYF; d_gene: NA; v_gene: TRBV29-1; j_gene: TRBJ2-5; abundance: few
CDR3nt: TGTGCTAGTGGTTTGGAGACTAGCGGACCTACCGGTAGCACAGATACGCAGTATTTT; CDR3aa: CASGLETSGPTGSTDTQYF; d_gene: TRBD2; v_gene: TRBV12-5; j_gene: TRBJ2-3; abundance: many
CDR3nt: TGTGCCAGCACCGGTTGGTCGACCGGGGAGCTGTTTTTT; CDR3aa: CASTGWSTGELFF; d_gene: NA; v_gene: TRBV27; j_gene: TRBJ2-2; abundance: NA
CDR3nt: TGTGCCAGCAGCGAACGAGGAGATACGCAGTATTTT; CDR3aa: CASSERGDTQYF; d_gene: NA; v_gene: TRBV7-9; j_gene: TRBJ2-3; abundance: many
CDR3nt: TGTGCCAGCAGTTTAGATAAGAACACTGAAGCTTTCTTT; CDR3aa: CASSLDKNTEAFF; d_gene: NA; v_gene: TRBV12-3/TRBV12-4; j_gene: TRBJ1-1; abundance: few
CDR3nt: TGCGCCAGCAGCCAAGTAATTTGGAATCAGCCCCAGCATTTT; CDR3aa: CASSQVIWNQPQHF; d_gene: NA; v_gene: TRBV4-1; j_gene: TRBJ1-5; abundance: NA
CDR3nt: TGCGCCAGCAGCCTGGACAGGGACGGTAGTTACACCTTC; CDR3aa: CASSLDRDGSYTF; d_gene: TRBD1; v_gene: TRBV5-1; j_gene: TRBJ1-2; abundance: many
CDR3nt: TGTGCCAGCAGCGGAGGGACAGGGAAGAACTATGGCTACACCTTC; CDR3aa: CASSGGTGKNYGYTF; d_gene: TRBD1; v_gene: TRBV7-2; j_gene: TRBJ1-2; abundance: once
CDR3nt: TGTGCCAGCTCACCCTCCGGGGTAGAGACCCAGTACTTC; CDR3aa: CASSPSGVETQYF; d_gene: NA; v_gene: TRBV18; j_gene: TRBJ2-5; abundance: many
CDR3nt: TGTGCCAGCAGTTTCCCCTCTAGCGGGAGGGCCGGGAATGAGCAGTTCTTC; CDR3aa: CASSFPSSGRAGNEQFF; d_gene: TRBD2; v_gene: TRBV27; j_gene: TRBJ2-1; abundance: many
CDR3nt: TGTGCCAGCAGAAACGGCCAGCACCAAGAGACCCAGTACTTC; CDR3aa: CASRNGQHQETQYF; d_gene: NA; v_gene: TRBV12-3/TRBV12-4; j_gene: TRBJ2-5; abundance: many
CDR3nt: TGTGCCACCAGCAGAATTGGCAGGGGCTACGAGCAGTACTTC; CDR3aa: CATSRIGRGYEQYF; d_gene: NA; v_gene: TRBV15; j_gene: TRBJ2-7; abundance: many
CDR3nt: TGTGCCAGCAGTACAACGGGACTGATGAGCTCTGGGGCCAACGTCCTGACTTTC; CDR3aa: CASSTTGLMSSGANVLTF; d_gene: NA; v_gene: TRBV6-1; j_gene: TRBJ2-6; abundance: few
CDR3nt: TGTGCCACCAGTGGTGCGGTTAGCAATCAGCCCCAGCATTTT; CDR3aa: CATSGAVSNQPQHF; d_gene: NA; v_gene: TRBV24-1; j_gene: TRBJ1-5; abundance: many
CDR3nt: TGTGCCAGCAGCTTAGGGAGAGGGGGCTACGAGCAGTACTTC; CDR3aa: CASSLGRGGYEQYF; d_gene: NA; v_gene: TRBV11-2; j_gene: TRBJ2-7; abundance: many
CDR3nt: TGTGCCTGGAGTATGGACAGATATTCACCCCTCCACTTT; CDR3aa: CAWSMDRYSPLHF; d_gene: NA; v_gene: TRBV30; j_gene: TRBJ1-6; abundance: many
CDR3nt: TGTGCCAATAAAGGAAGCGGGAGGACAGATACGCAGTATTTT; CDR3aa: CANKGSGRTDTQYF; d_gene: TRBD2; v_gene: TRBV12-3/TRBV12-4; j_gene: TRBJ2-3; abundance: few
CDR3nt: TGCGCCAGCAGCCCCACAGGGGGTGGGTGGAACACTGAAGCTTTCTTT; CDR3aa: CASSPTGGGWNTEAFF; d_gene: TRBD1; v_gene: TRBV5-1; j_gene: TRBJ1-1; abundance: few
CDR3nt: TGTGCCTGGAGTGCGGGGTTGGGTGGCTACACCTTC; CDR3aa: CAWSAGLGGYTF; d_gene: NA; v_gene: TRBV30; j_gene: TRBJ1-2; abundance: many
CDR3nt: TGCAGTGCTAGAGATTCGGGACCTCCACCGAGGGAGCAGTACTTC; CDR3aa: CSARDSGPPPREQYF; d_gene: NA; v_gene: TRBV20-1; j_gene: TRBJ2-7; abundance: many
CDR3nt: TGTGCCAGCAGCCAAGGGGCGTACACCAACATGGAGACCCAGTACTTC; CDR3aa: CASSQGAYTNMETQYF; d_gene: NA; v_gene: TRBV3-1; j_gene: TRBJ2-5; abundance: many
CDR3nt: TGTGCCAGTACTCCCTATTCGACCACAGATACGCAGTATTTT; CDR3aa: CASTPYSTTDTQYF; d_gene: NA; v_gene: TRBV7-9; j_gene: TRBJ2-3; abundance: few
CDR3nt: TGTGCCAGCACCGAATCCGGGCGCACCTACGAGCAGTACTTC; CDR3aa: CASTESGRTYEQYF; d_gene: NA; v_gene: TRBV28; j_gene: TRBJ2-7; abundance: many
CDR3nt: TGTGCCAGCGGGGAAGACAGGGCCTACGAGCAGTACTTC; CDR3aa: CASGEDRAYEQYF; d_gene: TRBD1; v_gene: TRBV2; j_gene: TRBJ2-7; abundance: many
CDR3nt: TGCAGTGGCGAGAATACAGGGCTACTAGCCAAAAACATTCAGTACTTC; CDR3aa: CSGENTGLLAKNIQYF; d_gene: NA; v_gene: TRBV20-1; j_gene: TRBJ2-4; abundance: many
CDR3nt: TGTGCCAGCAGATGGACAGGGAGGAATTCACCCCTCCACTTT; CDR3aa: CASRWTGRNSPLHF; d_gene: TRBD1; v_gene: TRBV6-2/TRBV6-3; j_gene: TRBJ1-6; abundance: few
CDR3nt: TGCAGCGTCGGGACAGTATCCACTGAAGCTTTCTTT; CDR3aa: CSVGTVSTEAFF; d_gene: TRBD1; v_gene: TRBV29-1; j_gene: TRBJ1-1; abundance: NA
CDR3nt: TGTGCCAGCAGTAGCCCTAGCGGGAGATCCGGGAGTGAGCAGTTCTTC; CDR3aa: CASSSPSGRSGSEQFF; d_gene: TRBD2; v_gene: TRBV5-4; j_gene: TRBJ2-1; abundance: many
CDR3nt: TGTGCCAGCAGCCCCTGGACGGAGAATCAGCCCCAGCATTTT; CDR3aa: CASSPWTENQPQHF; d_gene: NA; v_gene: TRBV3-1; j_gene: TRBJ1-5; abundance: many
CDR3nt: TGTGCCAGCAGCCACCGCAGTCCGGGACAGAGCACAGATACGCAGTATTTT; CDR3aa: CASSHRSPGQSTDTQYF; d_gene: TRBD1; v_gene: TRBV7-8; j_gene: TRBJ2-3; abundance: many
CDR3nt: TGTGCCAGCCAAGAACCGGGACAGGGGACATACGAGCAGTACTTC; CDR3aa: CASQEPGQGTYEQYF; d_gene: TRBD1; v_gene: TRBV28; j_gene: TRBJ2-7; abundance: many
CDR3nt: TGCAGTGCCGAGGTTCTAGCGGGAGAGACCCAGTACTTC; CDR3aa: CSAEVLAGETQYF; d_gene: TRBD2; v_gene: TRBV20-1; j_gene: TRBJ2-5; abundance: NA
CDR3nt: TGCAGTGCTTCTCTAAGAGACAGGGGCACTGAAGCTTTCTTT; CDR3aa: CSASLRDRGTEAFF; d_gene: TRBD1; v_gene: TRBV20-1; j_gene: TRBJ1-1; abundance: many
CDR3nt: TGTGCCAGCAGTTTAATTGGCGGGAAGTACCAAGAGACCCAGTACTTC; CDR3aa: CASSLIGGKYQETQYF; d_gene: NA; v_gene: TRBV27; j_gene: TRBJ2-5; abundance: many
CDR3nt: TGTGCCAGCAGTCGGGGGGACATAGCCTACGAGCAGTACTTC; CDR3aa: CASSRGDIAYEQYF; d_gene: NA; v_gene: TRBV12-3/TRBV12-4; j_gene: TRBJ2-7; abundance: many
CDR3nt: TGTGCCAGCAGTACCTTTCCGAGGGGAGAAAAACTGTTTTTT; CDR3aa: CASSTFPRGEKLFF; d_gene: NA; v_gene: TRBV6-1; j_gene: TRBJ1-4; abundance: many
CDR3nt: TGTGCCAGCAGCGTAGGGGACAGGGGGCGGATTAATTCACCCCTCCACTTT; CDR3aa: CASSVGDRGRINSPLHF; d_gene: TRBD1; v_gene: TRBV9; j_gene: TRBJ1-6; abundance: NA
CDR3nt: TGTGCCAGCAGCCGGAAATTTGCAGTTCGGCACGAGCAGTACTTC; CDR3aa: CASSRKFAVRHEQYF; d_gene: NA; v_gene: TRBV27; j_gene: TRBJ2-7; abundance: few